A selection of T cell receptor beta chains follows, all from one sample in a study of T cells in localized non-small cell lung cancer. Profiling relied on immunoSEQ multiplex PCR, and the TCRdb table lists in-frame clones only, not all of them. Found here are some 130,000 clones, roughly 90% of them singletons; the top ten hold 1.7%. This sample comprised peripheral blood, obtained before any cancer treatment. Every receptor here comes from a female donor older than 55 with stage I lung adenocarcinoma. Both conserved end residues are part of each CDR3. Clone size is not always given. Where it is, it says once, few, many or a class for expanded clones.

V,size,CDR3
TRBV5-1,-,CASSLGLAGAQHEQYF
TRBV18,-,CASSPLPTGDLYGYTF
TRBV18,-,CASSPAQIGNQPQHF
TRBV6-1,-,CASSETSRDRVAFF
TRBV9,-,CASSVGTAQETQYF
TRBV4-1,-,CASSRGRVLNEQFF
TRBV28,-,CASSLAGGGTEAFF
TRBV7-9,-,CASSAMQLTGGREQYF
TRBV2,-,CAGSGGGSQPFEQYF
TRBV4-1,-,CASETRVSYEQYF
TRBV5-4,few,CASSLRGQTGYTF
TRBV19,-,CASSTRQRKDEQFF
TRBV7-9,-,CASSLLGEQFF
TRBV30,-,CAWSGLPKAGNTIYF
TRBV19,-,CASSPSRDGNTIYF
TRBV14,-,CASSATRDSTLSSGPQHF
TRBV29-1,once,CSVAQGTGYNEQFF
TRBV6-4,-,CASRGPRGYTF
TRBV9,-,CASSYEADTISTDTQYF
TRBV2,-,CASSPREGYQPQHF
TRBV5-1,-,CASSIMGGTGYYEQYF
TRBV28,-,CASSMLASGANVLTF